This passage covers 20 T cell receptor beta chains from one sample sequenced in a study of technical replicates of blood from several donors. The data were produced by immunoSEQ multiplex PCR, yet TCRdb's version contains in-frame clones alone and is incomplete. The data show tens of thousands of clones, about 90% seen once. The sample was T cells isolated from PBMCs. The receptor set was obtained from a human donor in good health.

This rearrangement joins TRBV10-3 to TRBJ1-1; 9 bases map to TRBD1. V dropped 4 bases and J dropped 8; count of bases not matched to a gene: 11. There are 15 residues in the CDR3. Germline-derived CDR1 and CDR2 are ENHRY and SYGVKD. The DNA for the CDR3 is TGTGCCATCAGTGGCCACTTGGGACAGGGCCTCGAAGCTTTCTTT. This codes for CAISGHLGQGLEAFF.

V is TRBV10-3 and J is TRBJ1-2; 7 nucleotides agree with TRBD1. With V trimmed by 3 bases and J by 2 bases, 6 bases remained unmatched. Per the germline V gene, CDR1 is ENHRY and CDR2 is SYGVKD. The CDR3 covers 15 residues. The CDR3 loop reads CAISEGQASNYGYTF. CDR3 in DNA: TGTGCCATCAGTGAAGGACAGGCCTCGAACTATGGCTACACCTTC.

The chain combines TRBV10-3 with TRBJ2-1; TRBD2 aligns across 7 bases. J lost 2 bases, V lost 6 bases, and 4 bases had no gene match. The CDR3 loop spans 14 amino acids. The germline CDR1 and CDR2 sequences are ENHRY and SYGVKD. CDR3 sequence reads: CAIRKTSPYNEQFF. The CDR3 region has the DNA TGTGCCATCAGAAAGACTAGCCCCTACAATGAGCAGTTCTTC.

This clone was observed a few times. This chain connects TRBV7-9 to TRBJ2-3, with TRBD1 matching 7 bases. V shed 3 bases and J 0 bases; nucleotides not matched to a gene: 3. Germline V gene data show CDR1 as SEHNR and CDR2 as FQNEAQ (reference sequence). The CDR3 is 15 residues long. This CDR3 is CASSFTGQSTDTQYF. Here the CDR3 DNA reads TGTGCCAGCAGCTTTACGGGACAGAGCACAGATACGCAGTATTTT.

A few counts support this clone. The V call is TRBV29-1, the J call TRBJ1-5; no reliable D call. The CDR3 has 12 residues. Germline values: CDR1 SQVTM, CDR2 ANQGSEA. V gave up 6 bases and J gave up 3 bases, with 9 bases separating them. The CDR3 loop reads CSVVEDNQPQHF. DNA of the CDR3: TGCAGCGTAGTCGAGGACAATCAGCCCCAGCATTTT.

V gene TRBV6-1 combines with J gene TRBJ1-1, with D tentatively TRBD1 (5 bases). Trimming left V 6 bases short and J 5 bases short, with 19 bases between. Germline loops: CDR1 MNHNS, CDR2 SASEGT. This CDR3 spans 15 amino acids. The CDR3 sequence: CASSGTLGAGTEAFF. The CDR3 DNA reads as TGTGCCAGCAGCGGAACCCTAGGCGCAGGGACTGAAGCTTTCTTT.

The chain couples TRBV7-9 to TRBJ2-1, with 12 nucleotides matching TRBD2. CDR1 SEHNR and CDR2 FQNEAQ come from the germline V gene (reference sequence). The CDR3 has 19 amino acids. Unmatched junction bases numbered 16, after V lost 4 bases and J lost 6 bases. CDR3 loop: CASSSEKLAGGPRINEQFF. CDR3 coding DNA: TGTGCCAGCAGCTCCGAAAAACTAGCGGGAGGCCCGAGAATCAATGAGCAGTTCTTC. Combining the CDR3 with reference TRBV7-9 and TRBJ2-1 gives the whole variable domain DTGVSQNPRHKITKRGQNVTFRCDPISEHNRLYWYRQTLGQGPEFLTYFQNEAQLEKSRLLSDRFSAERPKGSFSTLEIQRTEQGDSAMYLCASSSEKLAGGPRINEQFFGPGTRLTVL.

The chain joins TRBV28 to TRBJ2-7; maybe TRBD2 (7 bases). The CDR3 spans 13 residues. Trimming removed 9 bases from V and 7 bases from J, with 19 bases in between. The germline V gene has CDR1 MDHEN and CDR2 SYDVKM. The CDR3 DNA follows: TGTGCCAGTATCAGTGGAAGGGGGGGGGAGCAGTACTTC. It translates to CASISGRGGEQYF.

CDR3 DNA sequence: TGTGCCAGTACGTATCGAGCAGGGAATCAGCCCCAGCATTTT. This gives the protein CASTYRAGNQPQHF. The chain is built from TRBV19 and TRBJ1-5, with D possibly matching TRBD1 (5 bases). V gave up 7 bases and J gave up 4 bases, with 14 bases separating them. The CDR3 has 14 residues. Looked up from germline, CDR1 is LNHDA and CDR2 is SQIVND (reference sequence).

The V and J genes are TRBV5-4 and TRBJ2-1; 10 positions agree with TRBD2. V trimming: 5 bases; J trimming: 4 bases; junction bases outside the gene matches: 6. The CDR3 totals 15 residues. Germline V gives CDR1 SGHNT, CDR2 YYREEE (reference sequence). The chain's CDR3 is CASSTTSGEYNEQFF. DNA for the CDR3: TGTGCCAGCAGTACTACTAGCGGGGAGTACAATGAGCAGTTCTTC.

The chain has TRBV4-2 and TRBJ2-7; 11 nucleotides match TRBD2. The CDR3 extends over 17 amino acids. J gave up 2 bases and V 3 bases, and 9 bases lay outside the gene matches. The germline CDR1 and CDR2 sequences are LGHNA and YNFKEQ. The CDR3 spells CASSQAGSGRVPYEQYF. In nucleotides, the CDR3 is TGTGCCAGCAGCCAGGCGGGTAGCGGGAGGGTCCCCTACGAGCAGTACTTC.

This clone showed up just a few times. The chain has TRBV10-2 and TRBJ1-1; D gene unclear. Germline CDR1 reads WSHSY; CDR2 reads SAAADI. This CDR3 spans 13 amino acids. V lost 3 bases, J lost 0 bases, and 5 bases lay in between. CDR3 nucleotide sequence: TGCGCCAGCAGTGACCAGATGAACACTGAAGCTTTCTTT. As protein: CASSDQMNTEAFF.

The V call is TRBV28, the J call TRBJ2-3; the D gene is possibly TRBD2 (5 bases). In germline, CDR1 is MDHEN, CDR2 SYDVKM. The CDR3 is 16 residues long. Trimming pared 1 base from V and 6 bases from J, leaving 17 bases between. The CDR3 DNA sequence: TGTGCCAGCAGTTTATTACGCGGGCGCTTCGGCGATACGCAGTATTTT. Translation gives CASSLLRGRFGDTQYF.

The chain couples TRBV6-5 to TRBJ1-2; TRBD1 might be the D (5 bases). This CDR3 is 14 amino acids long. Trimming took off 5 bases at V and 4 bases at J, with 14 bases between the two ends. Germline V CDR1 and CDR2: MNHEY, SVGAGI. The CDR3 here is CASSLLGAPYGYTF. CDR3 coding DNA: TGTGCCAGCAGTCTCCTTGGGGCCCCCTATGGCTACACCTTC.

The rearrangement joins TRBV29-1 to TRBJ1-1, with a tentative D call TRBD1 (5 bases). Deletions cut 4 bases from V and 0 bases from J, with 15 bases between. Germline loops: CDR1 SQVTM, CDR2 ANQGSEA. The CDR3 sequence is 15 residues long. The CDR3 loop reads CSVVGTDYMNTEAFF. The CDR3, as DNA: TGCAGCGTTGTCGGGACGGACTACATGAACACTGAAGCTTTCTTT.

The chain carries TRBV25-1 and TRBJ1-2; D unclear. Germline values: CDR1 MGHDK, CDR2 SYGVNS. The V and J ends lost 2 bases and 2 bases respectively, with 9 bases between them. This CDR3 has 14 residues. CDR3 protein: CASSERTVNYGYTF. The CDR3 coding sequence is TGTGCCAGCAGTGAACGGACTGTAAACTATGGCTACACCTTC.

This rearrangement joins TRBV19 to TRBJ1-2; perhaps TRBD1 as D (6 bases). Per germline, CDR1 LNHDA and CDR2 SQIVND (reference sequence). Trimming took off 4 bases at V and 4 bases at J, with 10 bases between the two ends. The CDR3 totals 13 residues. This chain's CDR3 is CASSTAGAYGYTF. CDR3 sequence (DNA): TGTGCCAGTAGTACCGCGGGGGCCTATGGCTACACCTTC.

The chain combines TRBV5-1 with TRBJ2-7, with TRBD1 matching 8 bases. The J segment lost 2 bases and the V segment lost 0 bases, leaving 7 bases of the junction unmatched. CDR3 size: 16 residues. CDR1 and CDR2 (germline): SGHRS, YFSETQ. Here the CDR3 DNA reads TGCGCCAGCAGCTTGGCCTCCACAGGGGGAACCTACGAGCAGTACTTC. It codes for CASSLASTGGTYEQYF.

V and J are TRBV28 and TRBJ1-1; 8 bases agree with TRBD1. CDR1 and CDR2 from the germline V gene are MDHEN and SYDVKM. The CDR3 loop spans 15 amino acids. V shed 1 base, J shed 4 bases, and the junction held 5 bases outside the gene matches. In DNA form, the CDR3 reads TGTGCCAGCAGTTTATTCGGGACAGGCCTCACTGAAGCTTTCTTT. It yields the protein CASSLFGTGLTEAFF. The variable domain in full, completed from reference TRBV28 and TRBJ1-1, reads DVKVTQSSRYLVKRTGEKVFLECVQDMDHENMFWYRQDPGLGLRLIYFSYDVKMKEKGDIPEGYSVSREKKERFSLILESASTNQTSMYLCASSLFGTGLTEAFFGQGTRLTVV.

V is TRBV7-8 and J is TRBJ1-2, with D tentatively TRBD1 (5 bases). V lost 0 bases and J 8 bases, leaving 22 bases between the germline ends. CDR3 length: 17 amino acids. Germline V gives CDR1 SGHVS, CDR2 FQNEAQ. This chain's CDR3 is CASSLARDSSGRGGYTF. CDR3 coding DNA: TGTGCCAGCAGCTTAGCGCGAGATAGCAGCGGTCGGGGGGGCTACACCTTC. The full variable domain, in which reference TRBV7-8 and TRBJ1-2 provide the parts outside the CDR3, is GAGVSQSPRYKVAKRGQDVALRCDPISGHVSLFWYQQALGQGPEFLTYFQNEAQLDKSGLPSDRFFAERPEGSVSTLKIQRTQQEDSAVYLCASSLARDSSGRGGYTFGSGTRLTVV.